This TCR beta chain came from a study of identical twins. Notes on the study in general: Cord blood's abundant beta clonotypes had fewer insertions, unlike memory repertoires. Diverse VJ usage suggested most zero-insertion clonotypes were not invariant T cells.

With 1 base removed from V and 4 bases from J, the gap between germline ends came to 2 bases. The CDR3 has 12 amino acids. Germline CDR1 SEHNR, CDR2 FQNEAQ (reference sequence). Ten or more counts support this clonotype. Its antigen remains unknown. TCRdb ran MiXCR on the 5' RACE reads and lists one entry per CDR3 protein. Among roughly 200,000 distinct CDR3 sequences listed, roughly 15% were seen once. The sample was also reused in another study, on T cells expressing NK-cell markers. As that study records: Dominance of the CD3+CD56-NKG2C+ fraction by these clonotypes also held in several donors.

The rearrangement uses TRBV7-9 and TRBJ2-1, with D unresolved. The TCR was taken from a woman younger than 30 in good health. The sequencing input was CD8+ T cells sorted from blood. DNA for the CDR3: TGTGCCAGCAGCTTAGGATACAATGAGCAGTTCTTC. Protein sequence: CASSLGYNEQFF. The full variable domain, its missing parts supplied by reference TRBV7-9 and TRBJ2-1, is DTGVSQNPRHKITKRGQNVTFRCDPISEHNRLYWYRQTLGQGPEFLTYFQNEAQLEKSRLLSDRFSAERPKGSFSTLEIQRTEQGDSAMYLCASSLGYNEQFFGPGTRLTVL.